The T cell receptor (beta chain) described here comes from a study of T cell responses to AZD1222 COVID-19 vaccine. Study results and limitations: Nearly half of spike-specific TCRs reportedly target unmutated variant regions.

This table comes from immunoSEQ multiplex PCR, and its TCRdb copy is limited to in-frame clones, with some not included. The profile shows about 140,000 clones, over 90% of them singletons. A note on this clone: What it binds is not known.

The CDR3 spans 14 residues. In germline, CDR1 is SGHRS, CDR2 YFSETQ. V gave up 2 bases and J gave up 6 bases; unmatched junction bases: 5. This specimen was peripheral blood, taken on day 0 of AZD1222 vaccination. This rearrangement joins TRBV5-1 to TRBJ2-1, with 7 bases lining up with TRBD2. The TCR comes from an adult in good health. The CDR3 DNA follows: TGCGCCAGCAGCTTCGTGACTAGCTCCAATGAGCAGTTCTTC. The encoded protein is CASSFVTSSNEQFF.